This note documents a single T cell receptor beta chain sequence. Its antigen is not identified. This entry belongs to a study of cytomegalovirus exposure and HLA in healthy donors. Trimming removed 7 bases from V and 1 base from J, with 7 bases in between. There are 12 residues in the CDR3. Germline loops: CDR1 MNHNS, CDR2 SASEGT. Whole-study findings and limits: Researchers counted around 150 TCR beta chains as cytomegalovirus-associated. The authors later linked a missense DCLRE1C variant to TCR beta V- and J-gene trimming.

A multiplex PCR was run with 60 Vbeta primers and 13 Jbeta primers. Profiled with immunoSEQ multiplex PCR; TCRdb holds only in-frame clones, not every one. Its table records about 130,000 clones. The genes are TRBV6-1 and TRBJ1-2; no firm D call. This receptor was taken from a woman aged 55-70 years in good health and CMV-seronegative. The material sequenced was PBMCs. The CDR3 loop reads CASNGVNYGYTF. The DNA of the CDR3 is TGTGCCAGCAACGGGGTTAACTATGGCTACACCTTC.